This entry is about one T cell receptor (beta chain). The read ends 3 residues shy of where the CDR3 ends; the end is completed using the germline J gene. Method: immunoSEQ multiplex PCR; TCRdb's copy keeps in-frame clones and lacks some. The sample's table shows approximately 52,000 clones. The entry originates in a study of T cells in women clearing cervical HPV infection. CDR1 MNHEY and CDR2 SVGEGT come from the germline V gene. The trim removed 6 bases at V and 3 bases at J, leaving 5 bases unmatched. This CDR3 is built from 13 residues. The TCR originated in a woman aged 18-69 years with a cervical HPV16 infection that either progressed to CIN3+ or cleared (not recorded which). Sequenced material: blood buffy coat. The chain has TRBV6-2 or TRBV6-3 and TRBJ2-7; 7 bases agree with TRBD1. The sequenced CDR3 bases are TGTGCCAGCAGCCTCGGGACAGACTACGAG. Translating it yields CASSLGTDYE. The complete CDR3 protein is CASSLGTDYEQYF.